Each of the 10 T cell receptor beta chains below was sequenced from the same sample in a study of blood T cell repertoires in COVID-19. Repertoires were generated with immunoSEQ multiplex PCR, while TCRdb's copy carries only in-frame clones and drops some. The sample yields 350,000 to 450,000 clones, approximately 86% seen once. What was sequenced was peripheral blood. All receptors derive from a human donor in a cohort sampled during active COVID-19.

The V and J genes are TRBV4-1 and TRBJ2-5, with D maybe TRBD2 (5 bases). The CDR3 sequence is 17 residues long. V lost 2 bases and J 3 bases, leaving 19 bases between the germline ends. Germline-derived CDR1 and CDR2 are MGHRA and YSYEKL. The CDR3 reads CASSQLALSPREETQYF. DNA for the CDR3: TGCGCCAGCAGCCAACTGGCCTTGAGCCCGAGGGAAGAGACCCAGTACTTC.

This clone was seen a handful of times. This chain uses TRBV2 with TRBJ2-2; TRBD1 matches at 10 bases. The CDR3 contains 17 residues. Germline V gene sequence: CDR1 SNHLY, CDR2 FYNNEI. Trimming cost V 4 bases and J 3 bases; bases outside gene matches: 8. As DNA, the CDR3 is TGTGCCAGCAGTGTCGGTCCGGGACAGGGGTACACCGGGGAGCTGTTTTTT. Its protein product is CASSVGPGQGYTGELFF.

J is TRBJ2-5 and V is TRBV2, with D maybe TRBD1 (6 bases). CDR3 length equals 15 residues. Germline V gene data show CDR1 as SNHLY and CDR2 as FYNNEI. Trimming cost V 1 base and J 5 bases, with 14 bases left between them. The CDR3 DNA reads as TGTGCCAGCAGTGAAGGACAGGTTAAGGGGGAGACCCAGTACTTC. Translation: CASSEGQVKGETQYF.

The chain couples TRBV2 to TRBJ1-2, with 7 nucleotides matching TRBD1. This CDR3 comprises 16 residues. V lost 1 base to trimming and J lost 4 bases; unmatched junction nucleotides: 9. Looked up from germline, CDR1 is SNHLY and CDR2 is FYNNEI. CDR3 protein: CASSEVRQGPLYGYTF. For the CDR3, the DNA is TGTGCCAGCAGTGAAGTTAGACAGGGCCCACTCTATGGCTACACCTTC. Using reference TRBV2 and TRBJ1-2 for the parts outside the CDR3, the full variable domain is EPEVTQTPSHQVTQMGQEVILRCVPISNHLYFYWYRQILGQKVEFLVSFYNNEISEKSEIFDDQFSVERPDGSNFTLKIRSTKLEDSAMYFCASSEVRQGPLYGYTFGSGTRLTVV.

The chain couples TRBV7-9 to TRBJ1-2; weak D call: TRBD1 (6 bases). Trimming shortened V by 1 base and J by 6 bases, and 9 bases separated the two germline ends. CDR1 is SEHNR and CDR2 is FQNEAQ in the germline V gene (reference sequence). This CDR3 comprises 13 residues. The CDR3 coding sequence is TGTGCCAGCAGCTTAGGGGGGCTGGATGGCTACACCTTC. The encoded protein is CASSLGGLDGYTF.

The CDR3 DNA follows: TGTGCCAGCAGCCCCGGGAGGGTGAACACTGAAGCTTTCTTT. The encoded protein is CASSPGRVNTEAFF. The chain couples TRBV11-2 to TRBJ1-1; the D is unclear. The CDR3 loop spans 14 amino acids. CDR1 and CDR2 (germline): SGHAT, FQNNGV. The ends were cut back, 5 bases at V and 0 bases at J, with 10 bases in the middle. Combining the CDR3 with reference TRBV11-2 and TRBJ1-1 gives the whole variable domain EAGVAQSPRYKIIEKRQSVAFWCNPISGHATLYWYQQILGQGPKLLIQFQNNGVVDDSQLPKDRFSAERLKGVDSTLKIQPAKLEDSAVYLCASSPGRVNTEAFFGQGTRLTVV.

The chain joins TRBV7-2 to TRBJ2-5; TRBD2 matches at 8 bases. V dropped 5 bases and J dropped 5; count of bases not matched to a gene: 7. The CDR3 sequence is 14 residues long. CDR1 and CDR2 (germline): SGHTA, FQGNSA. In nucleotides, the CDR3 is TGTGCCAGCAGCCCGACTAGCGCGGGGGAGACCCAGTACTTC. It codes for CASSPTSAGETQYF.

This chain joins TRBV5-4 and TRBJ1-3; TRBD1 agrees at 7 bases. The germline gives CDR1 SGHNT, CDR2 YYREEE (reference sequence). The junction had 6 bases not matched to a gene; V was cut back by 4 bases and J by 8 bases. This CDR3 comprises 13 residues. CDR3 sequence reads: CASSPRDSDTIYF. CDR3 coding DNA: TGTGCCAGCAGCCCCCGGGACAGCGACACCATATATTTT.

This sequence joins TRBV9 and TRBJ2-5, with 14 bases aligning to TRBD2. Germline assignment: CDR1 SGDLS and CDR2 YYNGEE. This CDR3 region has 16 residues. The V and J ends lost 0 bases and 4 bases, in that order; junction bases with no gene match: 2. DNA of the CDR3: TGTGCCAGCAGCGTAGCGGGACTAGCGGGAGCAGAGACCCAGTACTTC. This translates into CASSVAGLAGAETQYF.

V is TRBV29-1 and J is TRBJ2-7; TRBD2 agrees at 9 bases. Germline V gene sequence: CDR1 SQVTM, CDR2 ANQGSEA. J gave up 4 bases and V 5 bases, and 6 bases lay outside the gene matches. This CDR3 region has 13 residues. CDR3 in DNA: TGCAGCGTTCTTAGCGGGAGTCGGTACGAGCAGTACTTC. Translated: CSVLSGSRYEQYF.